The 21 T cell receptor beta chains reported below all come from one sample, sequenced in a study of T-cell memory formation after mild COVID-19 (dated by TCRdb to the early 2020s). The library relied on 5' RACE. Sequencing was carried out with an Illumina NovaSeq 6000. In TCRdb, the public reads were trimmed at Q25 with fastp and aligned with MiXCR, with productive beta chains retained. Every CDR3 protein is listed once, alongside the most common genes and DNA of its rows. Within this sample are over 250,000 distinct CDR3 sequences, with 15% to 20% of them counted one time only. The top ten clones comprise roughly 20% of the sample. The sequenced material came from PBMCs or a T cell subset sorted from them (not recorded which). These receptors all come from a man between 18 and 29 years old who had mild COVID-19 (a few samples of this study predate the infection). The sample titles of this study are shuffled in the database, so cell type and time point are left out; the donor was told from shared clones.

This clonotype was seen a few times. This chain links TRBV7-2 with TRBJ2-5, with D perhaps TRBD1 or TRBD2 (5 bases each). The CDR3 covers 13 residues. The V end was cut by 5 bases, the J end by 2 bases, with 9 bases between. Looked up from germline, CDR1 is SGHTA and CDR2 is FQGNSA. This CDR3 is CASSRDQQETQYF. CDR3 nucleotides: TGTGCCAGCAGCCGGGACCAGCAAGAGACCCAGTACTTC.

The chain is built from TRBV7-2 and TRBJ2-5; the match to TRBD1 covers 7 bases. Germline V CDR1 and CDR2: SGHTA, FQGNSA. V was clipped by 5 bases and J by 1 base; unmatched bases: 7. The CDR3 length is 15 residues. CDR3 sequence reads: CASSIPRQGQETQYF. The CDR3 DNA is TGTGCCAGCAGCATTCCCCGACAGGGCCAAGAGACCCAGTACTTC.

The sample holds many counts of this clonotype. CDR3 protein: CSARRSLVPGNTIYF. CDR3 sequence (DNA): TGCAGTGCTAGACGGTCACTTGTCCCTGGAAACACCATATATTTT. The chain links TRBV20-1 to TRBJ1-3; D is undetermined. V was cut by 2 bases and J by 2 bases, with 13 bases left in between. Germline V gene data show CDR1 as DFQATT and CDR2 as SNEGSKA (reference sequence). The CDR3 sequence is 15 residues long.

This clonotype was seen a few times. The chain recombines TRBV9 with TRBJ1-2; 12 bases fit TRBD1. Losses at the gene ends were 7 bases for V and 6 bases for J; bases not matched to a gene: 7. The CDR3 has 14 amino acids. The germline gives CDR1 SGDLS, CDR2 YYNGEE. The DNA of the CDR3 is TGTGCCAGCCATCGTGGGACAGGGGGCAATGGCTACACCTTC. It is translated as CASHRGTGGNGYTF. The variable domain in full, completed from reference TRBV9 and TRBJ1-2, reads DSGVTQTPKHLITATGQRVTLRCSPRSGDLSVYWYQQSLDQGLQFLIQYYNGEERAKGNILERFSAQQFPDLHSELNLSSLELGDSALYFCASHRGTGGNGYTFGSGTRLTVV.

CDR3 region: CASSRRGGSNQPQHF. The CDR3 region has the DNA TGTGCCAGCAGCCGACGAGGGGGGAGCAATCAGCCCCAGCATTTT. This chain connects TRBV2 to TRBJ1-5; D may be TRBD1 (6 bases). This CDR3 has 15 residues. Germline assignment: CDR1 SNHLY and CDR2 FYNNEI. V was pared by 6 bases and J by 1 base, with 13 bases between.

In this sample, this clonotype turned up a few times. The chain has TRBV2 and TRBJ1-1; D is possibly TRBD1 (5 bases). This CDR3 contains 12 residues. CDR1 SNHLY and CDR2 FYNNEI come from the germline V gene. The V end lost 3 bases, the J end lost 10 bases, and 12 bases lay between the germline ends. The CDR3 spells CASSDVSGRAFF. As DNA, the CDR3 is TGTGCCAGCAGTGACGTGTCAGGGCGAGCTTTCTTT.

There are a few counts of this clonotype. This chain uses TRBV27 with TRBJ1-5; D remains unclear. The V end was cut by 6 bases, the J end by 6 bases, with 12 bases between. Germline CDR1 reads MNHEY; CDR2 reads SMNVEV (reference sequence). The CDR3 sequence is 13 residues long. DNA of the CDR3: TGTGCCAGCAGGCCGACGCGGGGTCAGCCCCAGCATTTT. This sequence encodes CASRPTRGQPQHF.

The chain combines TRBV7-3 with TRBJ2-2, with a weak D call TRBD2 (6 bases). The V and J ends lost 5 bases and 6 bases respectively, with 16 bases between them. Germline lookup yields CDR1 SGHTA and CDR2 FQGTGA. This CDR3 spans 15 amino acids. CDR3 amino acids: CASSTRRAGAGELFF. Written as DNA, the CDR3 is TGTGCCAGCAGCACCCGGAGGGCCGGGGCCGGGGAGCTGTTTTTT.

The CDR3 is CASSSRQQNTGELFF. Here the CDR3 DNA reads TGTGCCAGCAGCTCCCGACAGCAGAACACCGGGGAGCTGTTTTTT. The chain combines TRBV11-1 with TRBJ2-2, with D possibly being TRBD1 (5 bases). Per the germline V gene, CDR1 is SGHAT and CDR2 is FQDESV (reference sequence). Trimming took 4 bases from V and 1 from J, leaving 10 bases between them. The CDR3 length is 15 residues.

The J gene is TRBJ1-2, the V gene TRBV29-1; D call uncertain. Germline V gene lookup returns CDR1 SQVTM and CDR2 ANQGSEA. The CDR3 length is 14 residues. Trimming stripped 3 bases from V and 0 bases from J, with 11 bases between. The CDR3, as DNA: TGCAGCGTTGAGTTGAGGAGCCCTAACTATGGCTACACCTTC. Protein product: CSVELRSPNYGYTF.

This clonotype was recorded a few times. The V call is TRBV6-1, the J call TRBJ1-1; maybe TRBD1 (5 bases). Germline lookup yields CDR1 MNHNS and CDR2 SASEGT. The V end lost 4 bases, the J end lost 3 bases, and 12 bases lay between the germline ends. The CDR3 is 14 residues long. The CDR3 bases are TGTGCCAGCAGTGCCGGGACTAGGGACACTGAAGCTTTCTTT. Translating it yields CASSAGTRDTEAFF.

V usage is TRBV5-1 and J usage is TRBJ2-2; a weak D match, TRBD1 (6 bases). This CDR3 comprises 15 residues. The V gene's germline CDR1 is SGHRS and CDR2 YFSETQ. V gave up 0 bases and J gave up 3 bases, with 9 bases separating them. CDR3 residues: CASSLDRVDTGELFF. The DNA for the CDR3 is TGCGCCAGCAGCTTGGACAGGGTCGACACCGGGGAGCTGTTTTTT.

Many counts were recorded for this clonotype. The gene calls are TRBV7-8 and TRBJ2-1, with 9 bases matching TRBD2. The V and J ends lost 0 bases and 7 bases, in that order; junction bases with no gene match: 7. The CDR3 extends over 16 amino acids. The V gene's germline CDR1 is SGHVS and CDR2 FQNEAQ. The CDR3 DNA reads as TGTGCCAGCAGCTTAGCCGGCGGGGGGGCGGAGAATGAGCAGTTCTTC. Translation gives CASSLAGGGAENEQFF. Full variable domain (missing parts from reference TRBV7-8 and TRBJ2-1): GAGVSQSPRYKVAKRGQDVALRCDPISGHVSLFWYQQALGQGPEFLTYFQNEAQLDKSGLPSDRFFAERPEGSVSTLKIQRTQQEDSAVYLCASSLAGGGAENEQFFGPGTRLTVL.

The chain carries TRBV10-3 and TRBJ2-3; D gene unclear. There are 12 residues in the CDR3. The germline V gene has CDR1 ENHRY and CDR2 SYGVKD. V lost 0 bases to trimming and J lost 6 bases, with 4 bases between them. DNA of the CDR3: TGTGCCATCAGTGAGTCGAAGGATACGCAGTATTTT. Protein product: CAISESKDTQYF.

This rearrangement joins TRBV27 to TRBJ2-1; 10 bases are shared with TRBD2. V shed 3 bases and J 8 bases; nucleotides not matched to a gene: 10. Germline V CDR1 and CDR2: MNHEY, SMNVEV (reference sequence). The CDR3 sequence is 16 residues long. This chain's CDR3 is CASSLWTSGLVDEQFF. In nucleotides, the CDR3 is TGTGCCAGCAGTTTGTGGACTAGCGGACTTGTGGATGAGCAGTTCTTC.

This sequence joins TRBV4-3 and TRBJ2-3, with 14 bases identical to TRBD2. From germline, CDR1 is LGHNA and CDR2 YSLEER. This CDR3 region has 18 residues. V was pared by 1 base and J by 6 bases, with 9 bases of the junction left unmatched. As DNA, the CDR3 is TGCGCCAGCAGCCAAGGGCATAGACTAGCGGGGGGGCCGGATACGCAGTATTTT. Encoded protein: CASSQGHRLAGGPDTQYF.

This clonotype was detected many times. This rearrangement joins TRBV11-2 to TRBJ2-3; D may match TRBD1 or TRBD2 (6 bases each). V lost 3 bases and J lost 6, with 16 bases in between. Per the germline V gene, CDR1 is SGHAT and CDR2 is FQNNGV. The CDR3 has 15 residues. The CDR3 sequence: CASSFAGGPWDTQYF. The CDR3 coding sequence is TGTGCCAGCAGCTTCGCTGGGGGGCCATGGGATACGCAGTATTTT.

In this sample, this clonotype turned up many times. This chain joins TRBV7-9 and TRBJ2-1; tentative D call: TRBD1 (6 bases). The ends were cut back, 5 bases at V and 10 bases at J, with 18 bases in the middle. The germline CDR1 and CDR2 sequences are SEHNR and FQNEAQ (reference sequence). There are 14 residues in the CDR3. The CDR3 nucleotides read TGTGCCAGCAGCCCAAGCAAGGGGGTTGGCGAGCAGTTCTTC. Residues: CASSPSKGVGEQFF.

This clonotype showed up just a few times. The V and J genes are TRBV4-3 and TRBJ1-1; no clear D. With 4 bases removed from V and 1 base from J, the gap between germline ends came to 10 bases. The CDR3 covers 14 residues. The V gene's germline CDR1 is LGHNA and CDR2 YSLEER. CDR3 sequence: CASSPGRQNTEAFF. In DNA form, the CDR3 reads TGCGCCAGCAGCCCAGGCCGGCAGAACACTGAAGCTTTCTTT.

The rearrangement joins TRBV7-2 to TRBJ1-2, with TRBD1 as a possible D gene (5 bases). V shed 5 bases and J shed 4 bases, with 20 bases lying between them. Germline V gene sequence: CDR1 SGHTA, CDR2 FQGNSA. This CDR3 region has 16 residues. The CDR3 loop reads CASSPTPGGGAYGYTF. CDR3 bases: TGTGCCAGCAGCCCAACTCCGGGGGGAGGGGCCTATGGCTACACCTTC.

Ten or more counts support this clonotype. The germline gene is not matched at one end of the junction; a read error may be the cause. The chain recombines TRBV4-1 with TRBJ2-1, with D perhaps given as TRBD1 or TRBD2 (6 bases each). The V gene's germline CDR1 is MGHRA and CDR2 YSYEKL. The CDR3 totals 16 residues. The CDR3 region has the DNA TGCGCCAGCACCCAAGGGGGGACGGGGCGGTACAATGAGCAGTTCTTC. Amino acid sequence: CASTQGGTGRYNEQFF.